This TCR beta chain was captured by sequencing in a study of T cell changes during pregnancy in multiple sclerosis. After removal of 8 bases from V and 0 bases from J, the junction contained 4 bases not matched to a gene. The CDR3 runs to 14 residues. The germline gives CDR1 MDHEN, CDR2 SYDVKM. The protocol was immunoSEQ multiplex PCR, while the TCRdb copy is restricted to in-frame clones and leaves out a portion. The sample has about 37,000 clones, around 90% seen once. Sequenced here: CD4+ T cells from peripheral blood mononuclear cells, sampled in the third trimester of pregnancy. The sequence was obtained from a female donor in good health, enrolled as a control in a pregnancy study. The rearrangement joins TRBV28 to TRBJ2-7; TRBD2 aligns across 10 bases. The chain's CDR3 is CASRPSGSSYEQYF. As DNA, the CDR3 is TGTGCCAGCCGACCTAGCGGGAGCTCCTACGAGCAGTACTTC.